This TCR beta chain was identified in a study of cytomegalovirus exposure and HLA in healthy donors. V lost 4 bases and J lost 8, with 12 bases in between. Germline values: CDR1 SGDLS, CDR2 YYNGEE. There are 12 residues in the CDR3. With 60 Vbeta and 13 Jbeta primers, the PCR was carried out. The data were produced by immunoSEQ multiplex PCR, yet TCRdb's version contains in-frame clones alone and is incomplete. The profile shows roughly 130,000 clones, around 74% of them singletons. This sequence originates from a woman between 45 and 65 years old in good health and CMV-seropositive. Sequencing was carried out using PBMCs. The genes are TRBV9 and TRBJ1-1; TRBD1 might be the D (5 bases). The CDR3 DNA reads as TGTGCCAGCAGCTTCCAGGGAGGGGAAGCTTTCTTT. Amino acid sequence: CASSFQGGEAFF.